This TCR beta chain was observed in a study of blood T cells in healthy people across ages. Study-wide findings and caveats: It was not possible, with unsorted PBMCs, to conclusively compare naive and antigen-experienced cells.

CDR3 length: 15 amino acids. Trimming removed 6 bases from V and 5 bases from J; junction bases left unmatched: 9. Per germline, CDR1 MNHEY and CDR2 SVGAGI. For every donor, a draw yielded around 10 milliliters of peripheral blood. Primers used in a second PCR of roughly 7 to 12 cycles were a sample-barcoded 5' primer and a J-beta primer mix. TCRdb reanalysed the 5' RACE reads using MiXCR and keeps one entry per CDR3 protein. The data contain about 900,000 distinct CDR3 sequences, 55% to 65% of them singletons. This clonotype was seen a few times. No antigen is known for it. Sequenced input: blood. The chain employs TRBV6-5 and TRBJ2-1; 8 bases are shared with TRBD2. This clonotype was obtained from a young man in good health. The CDR3 bases are TGTGCCAGCAGGCAACCGGGACTAGGACACAATGAGCAGTTCTTC. Protein: CASRQPGLGHNEQFF.